The next 12 T cell receptor beta chains were all read from a single sample in a study of shared clonotypes between healthy human individuals. The assay was immunoSEQ multiplex PCR, and TCRdb's table has in-frame clones only and misses some. Seen here are about 560,000 clones, around 80% observed once, and the top ten hold 9.5% to 15%. The sample was PBMCs. Every receptor here comes from a middle-aged woman in good health. Some clones in this sample may be carry-over from other donors' samples.

The rearrangement uses TRBV7-3 and TRBJ1-1; D is unresolved. V dropped 5 bases and J dropped 2 bases, with 9 bases sitting between them. This CDR3 is 13 amino acids long. Germline V gene lookup returns CDR1 SGHTA and CDR2 FQGTGA. CDR3 sequence (DNA): TGTGCCAGCAGCCGCACACCAAACACTGAAGCTTTCTTT. It translates to CASSRTPNTEAFF.

This chain uses TRBV5-8 with TRBJ2-7; D unclear. CDR3 size: 13 residues. Germline CDR1 reads SGHTS; CDR2 reads YDEGEE. Trimming cost V 0 bases and J 0 bases, with 4 bases left between them. CDR3 sequence: CASSLVSSYEQYF. CDR3 nucleotide sequence: TGTGCCAGCAGCTTGGTTAGCTCCTACGAGCAGTACTTC.

The V call is TRBV11-2, the J call TRBJ2-2; D is unclear. The CDR3 is 16 residues long. Trimming left V 5 bases short and J 1 base short, with 14 bases between. From germline, CDR1 is SGHAT and CDR2 FQNNGV. CDR3 sequence: CASSARRSENTGELFF. The DNA for the CDR3 is TGTGCCAGCAGCGCCCGGAGATCGGAGAACACCGGGGAGCTGTTTTTT. Based on the CDR3 plus reference TRBV11-2 and TRBJ2-2, the full variable domain is EAGVAQSPRYKIIEKRQSVAFWCNPISGHATLYWYQQILGQGPKLLIQFQNNGVVDDSQLPKDRFSAERLKGVDSTLKIQPAKLEDSAVYLCASSARRSENTGELFFGEGSRLTVL.

The J gene is TRBJ1-4, the V gene TRBV5-1, with a possible D match to TRBD1 (5 bases). The germline gives CDR1 SGHRS, CDR2 YFSETQ. Trimming pared 0 bases from V and 6 bases from J, leaving 15 bases between. This CDR3 spans 16 amino acids. The CDR3 coding sequence is TGCGCCAGCAGCTTGGCCGGGGTCAGGGAGGATGAAAAACTGTTTTTT. Its protein product is CASSLAGVREDEKLFF.

The chain employs TRBV5-1 and TRBJ2-2; 7 bases align to TRBD2. The length of the CDR3 is 12 residues. With 9 bases clipped from V and 7 bases from J, the junction kept 6 bases outside the gene matches. Germline V gene data show CDR1 as SGHRS and CDR2 as YFSETQ. For the CDR3, the DNA is TGCGCCACCACTAGCGCTCACGGGGAGCTGTTTTTT. Translating gives CATTSAHGELFF.

The rearrangement joins TRBV27 to TRBJ1-4, with D perhaps TRBD1 (6 bases). CDR3 size: 15 residues. The germline V gene encodes CDR1 MNHEY and CDR2 SMNVEV (reference sequence). V was pared by 5 bases and J by 8 bases, with 18 bases between. CDR3 DNA: TGTGCCAGCAGTCCCCTCGGGGGCCTCGTAGAAAAACTGTTTTTT. Translated, it gives CASSPLGGLVEKLFF.

This rearrangement joins TRBV4-1 to TRBJ2-1; TRBD2 agrees at 8 bases. V was clipped by 3 bases and J by 8 bases; unmatched bases: 6. CDR1 is MGHRA and CDR2 is YSYEKL in the germline V gene. CDR3 length equals 14 residues. This chain's CDR3 is CASSHSSGIDEQFF. CDR3 nucleotides: TGCGCCAGCAGCCACAGTAGCGGGATAGATGAGCAGTTCTTC.

The J gene is TRBJ2-1, the V gene TRBV15, with D hard to call. The CDR3 extends over 16 amino acids. V was cut by 0 bases and J by 0 bases, with 9 bases left in between. Germline-derived CDR1 and CDR2 are LNHNV and YYDKDF (reference sequence). The CDR3 sequence is CATSRDLSSSYNEQFF. The CDR3 nucleotides read TGTGCCACCAGCAGAGATTTATCAAGCTCCTACAATGAGCAGTTCTTC. Together with reference TRBV15 and TRBJ2-1, the CDR3 gives the full variable domain: DAMVIQNPRYQVTQFGKPVTLSCSQTLNHNVMYWYQQKSSQAPKLLFHYYDKDFNNEADTPDNFQSRRPNTSFCFLDIRSPGLGDTAMYLCATSRDLSSSYNEQFFGPGTRLTVL.

V gene TRBV18 combines with J gene TRBJ2-5; perhaps D is TRBD1 or TRBD2 (5 bases each). V lost 1 base and J 4 bases, leaving 13 bases between the germline ends. From germline, CDR1 is KGHSH and CDR2 LQKENI. This CDR3 region has 15 residues. CDR3 sequence (DNA): TGTGCCAGCTCACCACGGGTCCAGGGACGAGAGACCCAGTACTTC. This translates into CASSPRVQGRETQYF. Full variable domain (missing parts from reference TRBV18 and TRBJ2-5): NAGVMQNPRHLVRRRGQEARLRCSPMKGHSHVYWYRQLPEEGLKFMVYLQKENIIDESGMPKERFSAEFPKEGPSILRIQQVVRGDSAAYFCASSPRVQGRETQYFGPGTRLLVL.

The chain couples TRBV4-1 to TRBJ1-5, with D perhaps TRBD1 (6 bases). V shed 2 bases and J shed 0 bases, with 11 bases lying between them. The CDR3 contains 16 residues. From germline, CDR1 is MGHRA and CDR2 YSYEKL. The chain's CDR3 is CASSQRTVLSNQPQHF. CDR3 sequence (DNA): TGCGCCAGCAGCCAAAGGACAGTTCTTAGCAATCAGCCCCAGCATTTT.

The rearrangement links TRBV10-1 to TRBJ2-3; D ambiguous. The CDR3 has 12 residues. Germline V CDR1 and CDR2: WNHNN, SYGVQD (reference sequence). The V end was cut by 4 bases, the J end by 0 bases, with 2 bases between. The CDR3 sequence is CASSGSTDTQYF. Written as DNA, the CDR3 is TGCGCCAGCAGTGGGAGCACAGATACGCAGTATTTT.

This clone has just one count. This clone may be a read error of a much larger clone one base away. The rearrangement uses TRBV30 and TRBJ2-7; possibly TRBD2 for D (6 bases). With 0 bases removed from V and 9 bases from J, the gap between germline ends came to 15 bases. Per germline, CDR1 GTSNPN and CDR2 SVGIG (reference sequence). CDR3 length equals 13 residues. CDR3 region: CAWSVSWAGRQYF. CDR3 sequence (DNA): TGTGCCTGGAGTGTATCTTGGGCGGGGAGGCAGTACTTC.